The rows below give T cell receptor beta chains drawn from one sample of a study of blood T cell repertoires in COVID-19. The assay was immunoSEQ multiplex PCR, and TCRdb's table has in-frame clones only and misses some. The repertoire holds 150,000 to 180,000 clones, with about 81% as singletons. The sample consisted of PBMCs or T cells enriched from blood (not recorded which). Every receptor here comes from a man in his fifties or sixties who had recovered from COVID-19. The conserved cysteine and the conserved F or W are not part of the CDR3 here.

V,J,CDR3
TRBV6-5,TRBJ1-6,ASRQSYNSPLH
TRBV11-3,TRBJ2-7,ASSLGGPGNEQY
TRBV4-1,TRBJ1-1,ASSQDRQGARDTEAF
TRBV15,TRBJ2-1,ATSRDSERGSILNYNEQF
TRBV5-1,TRBJ2-1,ASRWTGNNEQF
TRBV4-2,TRBJ2-3,ASSQDKGTGADTQY
TRBV7-2,TRBJ2-1,ASSPNFRGEQF
TRBV9,TRBJ2-3,ASSSWTSGDTQY
TRBV2,TRBJ1-2,ASTEGLKGYAYT
TRBV2,TRBJ1-2,ASSVGLTGAVGYT